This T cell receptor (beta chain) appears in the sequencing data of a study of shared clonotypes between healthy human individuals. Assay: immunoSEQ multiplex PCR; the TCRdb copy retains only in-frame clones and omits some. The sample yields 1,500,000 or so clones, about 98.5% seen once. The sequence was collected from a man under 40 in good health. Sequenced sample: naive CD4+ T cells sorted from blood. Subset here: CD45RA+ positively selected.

The CDR3 sequence: CASSLPIRDGDTQYF. For the CDR3, the DNA is TGTGCCAGCAGCTTGCCTATTCGGGATGGTGATACGCAGTATTTT. V usage is TRBV5-6 and J usage is TRBJ2-3, with D possibly matching TRBD2 (5 bases). CDR3 length: 15 amino acids. V lost 1 base, J lost 6 bases, and 15 bases lay in between. CDR1 SGHDT and CDR2 YYEEEE come from the germline V gene.